A single sample gave rise to the 17 T cell receptor beta chains below, sequenced in a study of T cell repertoires in cytomegalovirus infection. TCRdb called the reads again in MiXCR, with one record for every CDR3 protein. The sample consists of hundreds of thousands of distinct CDR3 sequences, 20% to 25% of them appearing once. The source material was CD8+ T cells from PBMCs. The receptor set was obtained from a human donor in good health (CMV status not recorded). Some clones in this sample may be carry-over from other donors' samples.

This clonotype was observed a handful of times. This rearrangement joins TRBV6-2 or TRBV6-3 to TRBJ2-1, with TRBD1 identical over 8 bases. Per the germline V gene, CDR1 is MNHEY and CDR2 is SVGEGT. The CDR3 contains 11 residues. V shed 6 bases, J shed 10 bases, and the junction held 2 bases outside the gene matches. The CDR3 protein is CASRTGVEQFF. DNA for the CDR3: TGTGCCAGCAGGACAGGGGTAGAGCAGTTCTTC.

The gene calls are TRBV5-4 and TRBJ1-3; D gene unclear. CDR3 length: 15 residues. V lost 0 bases and J lost 7, with 14 bases in between. From germline, CDR1 is SGHNT and CDR2 YYREEE (reference sequence). CDR3 DNA sequence: TGTGCCAGCAGCTTGGGGCCCGCTGCCGTCAACACCATATATTTT. It codes for CASSLGPAAVNTIYF. Full variable domain (outside the CDR3, taken from reference TRBV5-4 and TRBJ1-3): ETGVTQSPTHLIKTRGQQVTLRCSSQSGHNTVSWYQQALGQGPQFIFQYYREEENGRGNFPPRFSGLQFPNYSSELNVNALELDDSALYLCASSLGPAAVNTIYFGEGSWLTVV.

The gene calls are TRBV6-5 and TRBJ2-1, with a possible D match to TRBD2 (6 bases). Germline CDR1 is MNHEY and CDR2 is SVGAGI. The CDR3 has 14 amino acids. V was cut by 0 bases and J by 6 bases, with 9 bases left in between. The CDR3 protein is CASSYSNGGNEQFF. The CDR3 region has the DNA TGTGCCAGCAGTTACTCGAACGGGGGCAATGAGCAGTTCTTC.

This clonotype was counted only a few times. The genes are TRBV20-1 and TRBJ1-1; 11 bases map to TRBD1. The CDR3 covers 15 residues. V was clipped by 2 bases and J by 5 bases; unmatched bases: 7. Germline loops: CDR1 DFQATT, CDR2 SNEGSKA (reference sequence). DNA of the CDR3: TGCAGTGCTAGACCACGGGGACAGGGGGGAACTGAAGCTTTCTTT. It specifies CSARPRGQGGTEAFF.

V is TRBV10-3 and J is TRBJ2-1; TRBD2 aligns across 10 bases. J was trimmed by 4 bases and V by 3 bases; bases with no gene match: 6. The CDR3 has 16 residues. The V gene's germline CDR1 is ENHRY and CDR2 SYGVKD. CDR3 coding DNA: TGTGCCATCAGTGAAACGCTTAGCGGGGGGTACAATGAGCAGTTCTTC. Its protein product is CAISETLSGGYNEQFF.

V and J are TRBV2 and TRBJ2-7; 10 nucleotides match TRBD1. This CDR3 spans 15 amino acids. V was clipped by 4 bases and J by 0 bases; unmatched bases: 3. Germline-derived CDR1 and CDR2 are SNHLY and FYNNEI. CDR3 DNA: TGTGCCAGCAGTGCGGGACAGGGGTCCTCCTACGAGCAGTACTTC. It yields the protein CASSAGQGSSYEQYF.

V and J are TRBV7-3 and TRBJ1-1; 7 nucleotides match TRBD1. This CDR3 spans 16 amino acids. V lost 2 bases, J lost 1 base, and 7 bases stayed unmatched. Germline V gene data show CDR1 as SGHTA and CDR2 as FQGTGA. CDR3 DNA: TGTGCCAGCAGCTTAGAAGGGGGCGCCCGGAACACTGAAGCTTTCTTT. Its translation: CASSLEGGARNTEAFF.

In its sample, this clonotype was seen a few times. This chain links TRBV6-1 with TRBJ2-1; TRBD1 aligns across 7 bases. The junction had 8 bases not matched to a gene; V was cut back by 7 bases and J by 2 bases. This CDR3 spans 15 amino acids. CDR1 is MNHNS, CDR2 SASEGT, per germline. CDR3 sequence reads: CASIQRQGTYNEQFF. As DNA, the CDR3 is TGTGCCAGCATCCAACGACAGGGCACCTACAATGAGCAGTTCTTC.

There are a few counts of this clonotype. CDR3 coding DNA: TGTGCCAGCAGCCCGGGACAGGCACGATACAATGAGCAGTTCTTC. It encodes CASSPGQARYNEQFF. The V call is TRBV28, the J call TRBJ2-1; 8 nucleotides match TRBD1. J was trimmed by 4 bases and V by 6 bases; bases with no gene match: 8. Germline V CDR1 and CDR2: MDHEN, SYDVKM. This CDR3 region has 15 residues.

As regards this clonotype: A single base separates this from a much larger clone, so it may be a read error. The rearrangement links TRBV7-2 to TRBJ2-2; D may be TRBD1 (6 bases). The CDR3 totals 17 residues. CDR1 and CDR2 (germline): SGHTA, FQGNSA. The CDR3 is CASSLADRQINTGELCF. The CDR3 DNA follows: TGTGCCAGCAGCTTAGCGGACAGACAGATAAACACCGGGGAGCTGTGTTTT.

There are a few counts of this clonotype. The chain combines TRBV6-6 with TRBJ2-6; no reliable D call. The CDR3 has 17 residues. The germline V gene encodes CDR1 MNHNY and CDR2 SVGAGI (reference sequence). V was pared by 6 bases and J by 0 bases, with 15 bases between. CDR3 region: CASRRHGILSGANVLTF. DNA for the CDR3: TGTGCCAGCAGAAGACACGGAATCCTCTCTGGGGCCAACGTCCTGACTTTC.

This clonotype occurred a few times. V usage is TRBV6-5 and J usage is TRBJ2-7, with D tentatively TRBD2 (6 bases). This CDR3 spans 15 amino acids. The V end was cut by 2 bases, the J end by 4 bases, with 15 bases between. Germline V gene data show CDR1 as MNHEY and CDR2 as SVGAGI. For the CDR3, the DNA is TGTGCCAGCAGTTACGGTGTGGGGGGTCGGTACGAGCAGTACTTC. This translates into CASSYGVGGRYEQYF.

This clonotype was seen only a few times. The chain uses TRBV6-1 and TRBJ2-3; D perhaps matches TRBD2 (5 bases). Trimming stripped 0 bases from V and 0 bases from J, with 7 bases between. The CDR3 has 15 amino acids. Germline V gene data show CDR1 as MNHNS and CDR2 as SASEGT. The CDR3 region has the DNA TGTGCCAGCAGTGAAGCAAGGAGGAGCACAGATACGCAGTATTTT. Translation gives CASSEARRSTDTQYF.

This clonotype was seen a few times. The gene calls are TRBV7-6 and TRBJ1-2; no reliable D call. Between the trimmed V and J ends, which lost 3 bases and 10 bases, there was a span of 6 bases. The CDR3 is 10 amino acids. Germline V CDR1 and CDR2: SGHVS, FNYEAQ. In DNA form, the CDR3 reads TGTGCCAGCAGCTTCCGGGCCTACACCTTC. Its protein product is CASSFRAYTF.

This clonotype was counted a single time. The genes are TRBV29-1 and TRBJ2-1; tentatively, D is TRBD1 (6 bases). Germline CDR1 reads SQVTM; CDR2 reads ANQGSEA. The CDR3 runs to 16 residues. Trimming left V 1 base short and J 2 bases short, with 15 bases between. DNA of the CDR3: TGCAGCGTTGAAGGCCTGGGACAACGCCCCTACAATGAGCAGTTCTTC. This encodes CSVEGLGQRPYNEQFF.

This clonotype has a count of ten or more. The chain couples TRBV7-2 to TRBJ2-3, with D possibly matching TRBD1 (6 bases). The CDR3 length is 15 residues. CDR1 and CDR2 (germline): SGHTA, FQGNSA. The V and J ends lost 3 bases and 4 bases respectively, with 14 bases between them. This chain's CDR3 is CASSFSLQGPDTQYF. CDR3 DNA: TGTGCCAGCAGCTTCAGCCTACAGGGCCCAGATACGCAGTATTTT.

This clonotype showed up many times. The V gene is TRBV6-2 or TRBV6-3, the J gene TRBJ2-1, with 12 nucleotides matching TRBD2. The CDR3 sequence is 13 residues long. Trimming removed 5 bases from V and 7 bases from J; junction bases left unmatched: 0. The V gene's germline CDR1 is MNHEY and CDR2 SVGEGT. The CDR3 is CASSTSGGNEQFF. Written as DNA, the CDR3 is TGTGCCAGCAGTACTAGCGGGGGGAATGAGCAGTTCTTC.